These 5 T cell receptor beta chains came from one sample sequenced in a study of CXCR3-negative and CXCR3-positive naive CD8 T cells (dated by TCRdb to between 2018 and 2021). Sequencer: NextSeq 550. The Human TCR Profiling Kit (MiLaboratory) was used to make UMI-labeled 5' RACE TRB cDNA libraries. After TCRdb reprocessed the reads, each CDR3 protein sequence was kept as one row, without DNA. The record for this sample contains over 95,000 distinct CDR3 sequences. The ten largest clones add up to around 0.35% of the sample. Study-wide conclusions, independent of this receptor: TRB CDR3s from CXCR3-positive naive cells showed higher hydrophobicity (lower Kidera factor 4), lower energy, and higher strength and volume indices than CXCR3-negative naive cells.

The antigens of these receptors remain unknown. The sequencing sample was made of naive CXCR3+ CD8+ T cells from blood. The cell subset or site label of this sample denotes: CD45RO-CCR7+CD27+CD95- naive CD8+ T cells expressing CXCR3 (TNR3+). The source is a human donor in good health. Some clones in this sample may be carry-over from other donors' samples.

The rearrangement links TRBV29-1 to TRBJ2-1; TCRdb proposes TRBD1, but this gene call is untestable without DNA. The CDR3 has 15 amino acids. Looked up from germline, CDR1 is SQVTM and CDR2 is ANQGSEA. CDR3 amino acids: CSVAGTVVSYNEQFF.

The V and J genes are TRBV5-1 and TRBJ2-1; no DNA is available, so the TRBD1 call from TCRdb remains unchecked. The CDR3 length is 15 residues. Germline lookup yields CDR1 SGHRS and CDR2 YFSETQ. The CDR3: CASSWGWGGKNEQFF.

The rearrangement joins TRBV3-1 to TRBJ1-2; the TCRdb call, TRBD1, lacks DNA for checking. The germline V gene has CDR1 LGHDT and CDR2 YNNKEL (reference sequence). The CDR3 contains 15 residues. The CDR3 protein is CASSSTSGFRYGYTF.

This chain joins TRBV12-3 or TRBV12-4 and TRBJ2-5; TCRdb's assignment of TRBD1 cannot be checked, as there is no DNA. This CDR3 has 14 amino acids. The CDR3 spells CASSARAGEETQYF.

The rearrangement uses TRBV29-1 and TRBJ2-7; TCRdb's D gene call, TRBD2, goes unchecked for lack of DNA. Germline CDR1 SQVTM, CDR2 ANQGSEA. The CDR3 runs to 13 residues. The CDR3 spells CSVASGSFYEQYF.